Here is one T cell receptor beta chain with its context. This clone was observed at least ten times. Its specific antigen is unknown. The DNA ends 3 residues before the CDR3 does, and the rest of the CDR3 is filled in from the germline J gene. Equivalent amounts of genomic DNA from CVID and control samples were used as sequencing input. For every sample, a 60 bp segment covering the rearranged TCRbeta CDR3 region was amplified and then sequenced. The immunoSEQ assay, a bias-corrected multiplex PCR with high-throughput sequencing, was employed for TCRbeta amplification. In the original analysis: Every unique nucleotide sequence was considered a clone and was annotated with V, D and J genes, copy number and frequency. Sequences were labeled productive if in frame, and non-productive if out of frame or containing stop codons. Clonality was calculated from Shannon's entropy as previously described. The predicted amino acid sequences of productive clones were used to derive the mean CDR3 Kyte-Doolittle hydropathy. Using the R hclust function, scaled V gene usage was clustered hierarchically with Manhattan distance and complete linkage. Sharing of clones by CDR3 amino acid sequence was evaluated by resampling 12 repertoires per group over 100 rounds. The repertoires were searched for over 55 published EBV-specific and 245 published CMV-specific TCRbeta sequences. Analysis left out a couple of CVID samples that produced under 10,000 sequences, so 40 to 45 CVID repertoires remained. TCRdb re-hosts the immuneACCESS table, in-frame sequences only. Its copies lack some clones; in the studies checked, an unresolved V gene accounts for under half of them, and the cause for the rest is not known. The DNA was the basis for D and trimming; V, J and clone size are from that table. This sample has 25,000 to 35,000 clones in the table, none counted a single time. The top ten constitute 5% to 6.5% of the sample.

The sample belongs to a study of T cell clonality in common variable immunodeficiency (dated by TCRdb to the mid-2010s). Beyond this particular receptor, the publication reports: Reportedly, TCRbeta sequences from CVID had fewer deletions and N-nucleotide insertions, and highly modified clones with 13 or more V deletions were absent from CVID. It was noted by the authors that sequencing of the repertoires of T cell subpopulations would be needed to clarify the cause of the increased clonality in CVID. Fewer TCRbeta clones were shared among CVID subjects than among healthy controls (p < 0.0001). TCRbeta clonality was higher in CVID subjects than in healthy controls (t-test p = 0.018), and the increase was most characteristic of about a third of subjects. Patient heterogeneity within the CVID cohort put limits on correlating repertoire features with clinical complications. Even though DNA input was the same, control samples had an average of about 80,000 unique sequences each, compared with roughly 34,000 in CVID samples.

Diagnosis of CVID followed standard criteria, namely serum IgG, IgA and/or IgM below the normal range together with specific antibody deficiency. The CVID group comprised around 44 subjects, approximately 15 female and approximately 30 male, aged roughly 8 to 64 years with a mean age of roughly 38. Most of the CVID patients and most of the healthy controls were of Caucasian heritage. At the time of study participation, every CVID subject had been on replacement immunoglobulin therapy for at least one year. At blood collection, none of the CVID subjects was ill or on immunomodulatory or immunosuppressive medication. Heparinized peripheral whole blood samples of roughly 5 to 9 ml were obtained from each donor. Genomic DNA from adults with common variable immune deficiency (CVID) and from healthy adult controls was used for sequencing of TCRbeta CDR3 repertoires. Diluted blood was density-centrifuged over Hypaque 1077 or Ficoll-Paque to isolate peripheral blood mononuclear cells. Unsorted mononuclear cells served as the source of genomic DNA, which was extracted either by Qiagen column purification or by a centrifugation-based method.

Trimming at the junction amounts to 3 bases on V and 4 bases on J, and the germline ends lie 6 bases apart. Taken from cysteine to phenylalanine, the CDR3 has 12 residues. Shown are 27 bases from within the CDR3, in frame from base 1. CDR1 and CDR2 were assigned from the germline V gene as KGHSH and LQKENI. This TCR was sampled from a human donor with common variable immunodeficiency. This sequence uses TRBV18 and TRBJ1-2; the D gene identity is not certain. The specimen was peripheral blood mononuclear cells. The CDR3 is CASSPDIYGYTF. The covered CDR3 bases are TGTGCCAGCTCACCTGACATCTATGGC.